These 10 T cell receptor beta chains originate from one sample sequenced in a study of Ad26.COV2.S vaccination and SARS-CoV-2 variants. Sequenced by immunoSEQ multiplex PCR; TCRdb stores in-frame clones only, minus some. This sample carries 200,000 to 300,000 clones, approximately 87% of them seen once, and the ten largest clones take about 10%. Documented treatment: around 19 received Ad26.COV2.S at low or high dose, single or two shots; several received placebo; per-sample allocation not given. On day 63 after the first injection, vaccine and placebo recipients gave samples. The material sequenced was peripheral blood, taken in a trial of Ad26.COV2.S vaccine versus placebo. The receptors stem from a person aged 18 to 65 who received the Ad26.COV2.S COVID-19 vaccine or a placebo.

The chain is built from TRBV24-1 and TRBJ2-3; D ambiguous. The CDR3 loop spans 16 amino acids. Germline assignment: CDR1 KGHDR and CDR2 SFDVKD. V lost 2 bases to trimming and J lost 1 base, with 12 bases between them. The CDR3 sequence: CATSDSRTAGTDTQYF. The CDR3 DNA reads as TGTGCCACCAGTGATTCCAGAACCGCTGGCACAGATACGCAGTATTTT.

The chain couples TRBV19 to TRBJ2-1; 8 nucleotides match TRBD2. V lost 5 bases, J lost 6 bases, and 6 bases stayed unmatched. Germline CDR1 and CDR2: LNHDA and SQIVND (reference sequence). The CDR3 length is 14 residues. The chain's CDR3 is CASSHAGGTNEQFF. The CDR3 region has the DNA TGTGCCAGTAGTCACGCGGGGGGTACCAATGAGCAGTTCTTC.

The V and J genes are TRBV24-1 and TRBJ2-1; TRBD2 aligns across 11 bases. Unmatched junction bases numbered 10, after V lost 3 bases and J lost 10 bases. Germline lookup yields CDR1 KGHDR and CDR2 SFDVKD. This CDR3 is built from 16 residues. The CDR3 region has the DNA TGTGCCACCAGTGATGACTTAGCGGGAGGGCCCCAAGAGCAGTTCTTC. As protein: CATSDDLAGGPQEQFF.

The chain uses TRBV5-1 and TRBJ2-3, with 10 nucleotides matching TRBD2. The CDR3 spans 14 residues. Germline CDR1 is SGHRS and CDR2 is YFSETQ. J was trimmed by 3 bases and V by 3 bases; bases with no gene match: 1. CDR3 region: CASSSTSGTDTQYF. In nucleotides, the CDR3 is TGCGCCAGCAGCTCGACTAGCGGGACAGATACGCAGTATTTT.

V gene TRBV7-6 combines with J gene TRBJ2-1; 11 bases match TRBD2. The CDR3 consists of 17 residues. Germline values: CDR1 SGHVS, CDR2 FNYEAQ. V trimming: 4 bases; J trimming: 8 bases; junction bases outside the gene matches: 13. CDR3 DNA sequence: TGTGCCAGCAGCTCCTTGGGGGGGACTAGCGGAAGGGATGAGCAGTTCTTC. Translation gives CASSSLGGTSGRDEQFF.

This chain joins TRBV28 and TRBJ1-1; the D gene is possibly TRBD1 (6 bases). V was trimmed by 9 bases and J by 4 bases, leaving 27 bases between them. Germline V gene data show CDR1 as MDHEN and CDR2 as SYDVKM. There are 17 residues in the CDR3. CDR3 sequence (DNA): TGTGCCAGTTGCGTGGGGGGGGCCAAGGTAAAGAGCACTGAAGCTTTCTTT. Amino acid sequence: CASCVGGAKVKSTEAFF.

This clone was picked up one time. This rearrangement joins TRBV5-4 to TRBJ2-5, with D maybe TRBD2 (8 bases). Trimming removed 6 bases from V and 5 bases from J, with 20 bases in between. Germline loops: CDR1 SGHNT, CDR2 YYREEE (reference sequence). This CDR3 comprises 15 residues. Here the CDR3 DNA reads TGTGCCAGCAACCCGGGAGGGGGCTTCGGGGAGACCCAGTACTTC. Its protein is CASNPGGGFGETQYF.

V is TRBV10-3 and J is TRBJ1-2, with D possibly matching TRBD1 (5 bases). The germline V gene has CDR1 ENHRY and CDR2 SYGVKD. The V end was cut by 2 bases, the J end by 1 base, with 11 bases between. The CDR3 covers 15 residues. Written as DNA, the CDR3 is TGTGCCATCAGTGAGGGGACTGCAGTTAACTATGGCTACACCTTC. It codes for CAISEGTAVNYGYTF.

The gene calls are TRBV3-1 (or the pseudogene TRBV3-2) and TRBJ1-3; weak D call: TRBD1 (5 bases). Trimming shortened V by 0 bases and J by 0 bases, and 18 bases separated the two germline ends. The germline gives CDR1 LGHDT, CDR2 YNNKEL (reference sequence). The CDR3 consists of 19 residues. CDR3 sequence: CASSQDNRVGVISGNTIYF. CDR3 DNA sequence: TGTGCCAGCAGCCAAGATAACCGGGTGGGGGTGATCTCTGGAAACACCATATATTTT.

The chain recombines TRBV11-2 with TRBJ2-3; tentatively, D is TRBD1 (6 bases). The V gene lost 1 base and the J gene lost 4 bases, with 12 bases spanning the gap. This CDR3 region has 15 residues. Germline CDR1 reads SGHAT; CDR2 reads FQNNGV. The CDR3 DNA reads as TGTGCCAGCAGCTTAGGAGACAGGACCGCAGATACGCAGTATTTT. Translated: CASSLGDRTADTQYF.